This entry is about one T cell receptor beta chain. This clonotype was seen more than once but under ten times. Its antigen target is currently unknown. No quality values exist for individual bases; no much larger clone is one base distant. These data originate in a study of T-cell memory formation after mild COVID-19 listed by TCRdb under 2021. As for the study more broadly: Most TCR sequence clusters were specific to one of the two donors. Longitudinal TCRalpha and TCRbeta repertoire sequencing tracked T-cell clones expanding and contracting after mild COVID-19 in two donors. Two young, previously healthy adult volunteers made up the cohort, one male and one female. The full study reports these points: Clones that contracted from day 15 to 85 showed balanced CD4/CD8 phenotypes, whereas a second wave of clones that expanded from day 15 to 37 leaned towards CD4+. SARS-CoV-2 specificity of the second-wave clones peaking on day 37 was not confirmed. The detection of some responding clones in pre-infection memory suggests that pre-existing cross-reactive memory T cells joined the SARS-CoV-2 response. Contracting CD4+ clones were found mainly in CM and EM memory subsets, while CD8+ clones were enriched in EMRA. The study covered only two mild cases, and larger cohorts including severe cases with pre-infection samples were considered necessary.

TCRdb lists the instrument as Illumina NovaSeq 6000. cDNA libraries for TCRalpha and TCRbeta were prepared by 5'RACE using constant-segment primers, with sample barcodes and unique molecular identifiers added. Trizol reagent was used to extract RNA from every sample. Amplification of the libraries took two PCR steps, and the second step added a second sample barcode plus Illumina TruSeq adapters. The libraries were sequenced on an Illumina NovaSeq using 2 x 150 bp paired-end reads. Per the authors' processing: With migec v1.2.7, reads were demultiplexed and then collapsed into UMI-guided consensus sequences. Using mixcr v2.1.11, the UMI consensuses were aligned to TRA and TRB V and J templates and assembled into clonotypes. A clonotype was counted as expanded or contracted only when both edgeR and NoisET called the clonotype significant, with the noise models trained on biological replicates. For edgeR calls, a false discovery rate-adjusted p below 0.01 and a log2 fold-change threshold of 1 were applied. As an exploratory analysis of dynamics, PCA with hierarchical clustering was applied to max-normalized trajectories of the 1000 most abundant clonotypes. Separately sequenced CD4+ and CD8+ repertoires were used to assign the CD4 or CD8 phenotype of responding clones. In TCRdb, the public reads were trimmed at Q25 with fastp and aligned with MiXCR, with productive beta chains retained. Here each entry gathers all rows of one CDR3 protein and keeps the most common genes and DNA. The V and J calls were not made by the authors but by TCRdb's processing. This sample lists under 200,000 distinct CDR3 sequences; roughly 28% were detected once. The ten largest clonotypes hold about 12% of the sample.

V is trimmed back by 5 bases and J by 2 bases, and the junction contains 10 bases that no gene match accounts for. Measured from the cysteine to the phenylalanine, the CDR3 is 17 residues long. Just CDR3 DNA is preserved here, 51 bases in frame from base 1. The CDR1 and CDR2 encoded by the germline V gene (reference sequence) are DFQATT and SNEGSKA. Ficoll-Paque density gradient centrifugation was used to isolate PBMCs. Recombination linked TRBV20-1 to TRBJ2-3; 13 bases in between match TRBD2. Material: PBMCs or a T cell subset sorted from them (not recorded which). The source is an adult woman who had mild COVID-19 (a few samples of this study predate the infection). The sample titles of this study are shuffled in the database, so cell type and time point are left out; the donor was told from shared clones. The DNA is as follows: TGCAGTGCTGCCGGACTAGCGGGGGCATTGACCACAGATACGCAGTATTTT. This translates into CSAAGLAGALTTDTQYF.